A selection of T cell receptor beta chains follows, all from one sample in a study of regulatory T cells in long-lasting Graves disease. TCRdb itself ran the multiplex PCR reads through MiXCR, one entry per CDR3 protein. The sample yields 500,000 or so distinct CDR3 sequences, 13% to 15% seen once. The data were also submitted as part of a second study, on T cells in Graves' hyperthyroidism and ophthalmopathy.

The material was peripheral blood mononuclear cells (PBMCs), obtained at new diagnosis, from a patient treated with antithyroid drugs. Source of these receptors: a woman in her forties or fifties with Graves disease. CDR3s include the opening cysteine and the closing phenylalanine or tryptophan. The order of the fields is V gene, D gene, CDR3 length, clone size, J gene, CDR3 DNA, CDR3 protein. D genes are given only for firm matches. Size values are once, few and many counts, or a class for expanded clones, and some rows have none.

V gene: TRBV2; D gene: -; CDR3 length: 14; clone size: -; J gene: TRBJ2-6; CDR3 DNA: TGTGCCAGTATAGAGACATCTGGGGCCAACGTCCTGACTTTC; CDR3 protein: CASIETSGANVLTF
V gene: TRBV3-1; D gene: -; CDR3 length: 14; clone size: many; J gene: TRBJ2-3; CDR3 DNA: TGTGCCAGCAGCCGTGGACTTGCCACAGATACGCAGTATTTT; CDR3 protein: CASSRGLATDTQYF
V gene: TRBV2; D gene: TRBD1; CDR3 length: 15; clone size: many; J gene: TRBJ2-5; CDR3 DNA: TGTGCCAGCAGTGGAAACAGGGGGCCTCAAGAGACCCAGTACTTC; CDR3 protein: CASSGNRGPQETQYF
V gene: TRBV10-3; D gene: -; CDR3 length: 14; clone size: few; J gene: TRBJ1-5; CDR3 DNA: TGTGCCATCAGTGAGTCGCGGGATAATCAGCCCCAGCATTTT; CDR3 protein: CAISESRDNQPQHF
V gene: TRBV5-1; D gene: -; CDR3 length: 13; clone size: many; J gene: TRBJ2-1; CDR3 DNA: TGCGCCAGCAGAACCCGACTAGATGATGAGCAGTTCTTC; CDR3 protein: CASRTRLDDEQFF
V gene: TRBV5-1; D gene: -; CDR3 length: 16; clone size: few; J gene: TRBJ2-2; CDR3 DNA: TGCGCCAGCAGCGCCCAGGGGAACGCGAACACCGGGGAGCTGTTTTTT; CDR3 protein: CASSAQGNANTGELFF
V gene: TRBV20-1; D gene: -; CDR3 length: 17; clone size: many; J gene: TRBJ2-5; CDR3 DNA: TGCAGTGCTAGGGGGGGAAGATTCGACACCGGCCGGGAGACCCAGTACTTC; CDR3 protein: CSARGGRFDTGRETQYF
V gene: TRBV24-1; D gene: TRBD1; CDR3 length: 16; clone size: few; J gene: TRBJ2-5; CDR3 DNA: TGTGCCACCAGTTCTCCTCCGGGACAGGGGGTTGAGACCCAGTACTTC; CDR3 protein: CATSSPPGQGVETQYF
V gene: TRBV4-1; D gene: TRBD1; CDR3 length: 16; clone size: -; J gene: TRBJ1-2; CDR3 DNA: TGCGCCAGCAGCCAAGTTACCCCGGACAGGATCTATGGCTACACCTTC; CDR3 protein: CASSQVTPDRIYGYTF
V gene: TRBV25-1; D gene: -; CDR3 length: 15; clone size: -; J gene: TRBJ1-5; CDR3 DNA: TGTGCCAGCAGTGAGGGTGGGGTTAGGGGTCAGCCCCAGCATTTT; CDR3 protein: CASSEGGVRGQPQHF
V gene: TRBV19; D gene: -; CDR3 length: 14; clone size: -; J gene: TRBJ1-5; CDR3 DNA: TGTGCCAGTATGACCCGATATAGCAATCAGCCCCAGCATTTT; CDR3 protein: CASMTRYSNQPQHF
V gene: TRBV3-1; D gene: TRBD2; CDR3 length: 16; clone size: few; J gene: TRBJ2-7; CDR3 DNA: TGTGCCAGCAGCCGACGGACTAGCGGGAGTGGGGACGAGCAGTACTTC; CDR3 protein: CASSRRTSGSGDEQYF
V gene: TRBV7-9; D gene: TRBD2; CDR3 length: 15; clone size: many; J gene: TRBJ2-5; CDR3 DNA: TGTGCCAGCAGCCAAACGGGACTAGCGGGGGAGACCCAGTACTTC; CDR3 protein: CASSQTGLAGETQYF
V gene: TRBV28; D gene: -; CDR3 length: 16; clone size: many; J gene: TRBJ2-3; CDR3 DNA: TGTGCCAGCAGTTTAGGGCATTATGGGCCTCCAGATACGCAGTATTTT; CDR3 protein: CASSLGHYGPPDTQYF
V gene: TRBV6-5; D gene: TRBD1; CDR3 length: 14; clone size: many; J gene: TRBJ1-2; CDR3 DNA: TGTGCCAGCAGTTGGACAGGGATTAACTATGGCTACACCTTC; CDR3 protein: CASSWTGINYGYTF
V gene: TRBV30; D gene: -; CDR3 length: 14; clone size: many; J gene: TRBJ2-7; CDR3 DNA: TGTGCCAGCAGCTCCGGGACCTATCCCTACGAGCAGTACTTC; CDR3 protein: CASSSGTYPYEQYF
V gene: TRBV5-5; D gene: TRBD1; CDR3 length: 18; clone size: few; J gene: TRBJ1-5; CDR3 DNA: TGTGCCAGCAGCTTGGAACAGGGGGCAAGCGATAGCAATCAGCCCCAGCATTTT; CDR3 protein: CASSLEQGASDSNQPQHF
V gene: TRBV28; D gene: -; CDR3 length: 13; clone size: -; J gene: TRBJ1-6; CDR3 DNA: TGTGCCAGCAGTATCCGATTAACGTCACCCCTCCACTTT; CDR3 protein: CASSIRLTSPLHF
V gene: TRBV10-3; D gene: -; CDR3 length: 12; clone size: many; J gene: TRBJ2-7; CDR3 DNA: TGTGCCATCAGACAGGGCGCCTACGAGCAGTACTTC; CDR3 protein: CAIRQGAYEQYF
V gene: TRBV10-3; D gene: -; CDR3 length: 13; clone size: many; J gene: TRBJ1-5; CDR3 DNA: TGTGCCATCAGGCAGGGAGAGGGGCAGCCCCAGCATTTT; CDR3 protein: CAIRQGEGQPQHF
V gene: TRBV19; D gene: -; CDR3 length: 17; clone size: few; J gene: TRBJ1-5; CDR3 DNA: TGTGCCAGTAGTATAGATCGGGGCCCAGGGTTTGGTCAGCCCCAGCATTTT; CDR3 protein: CASSIDRGPGFGQPQHF
V gene: TRBV7-9; D gene: -; CDR3 length: 13; clone size: many; J gene: TRBJ2-3; CDR3 DNA: TGTGCCAGCAGCCCCAGTCACACAGATACGCAGTATTTT; CDR3 protein: CASSPSHTDTQYF